A selection of T cell receptor beta chains follows, all from one sample in a study of tumor-infiltrating lymphocytes in localized non-small cell lung cancer. Method: immunoSEQ multiplex PCR; TCRdb's copy keeps in-frame clones and lacks some. The table lists around 15,000 clones, roughly 43% of them singletons. Sequencing input: lung tumor tissue. The receptor set was obtained from a human donor with non-small cell lung cancer. Both conserved end residues are part of each CDR3. A D gene is named only where the DNA matches it firmly. Clone size is stated in some rows and not others, as once, few, many or a class when expanded.

clone_size: -
j_call: TRBJ1-2
cdr3_length: 13
d_call: -
v_call: TRBV5-6
cdr3_nt: TGTGCCAGCAGCTTGGCGCCAGTCTATGGCTACACCTTC
cdr3_aa: CASSLAPVYGYTF

clone_size: once
j_call: TRBJ2-7
cdr3_length: 13
d_call: -
v_call: TRBV7-3
cdr3_nt: TGTGCCAGCAGGGACACTCTCTCCTACGAGCAGTACTTC
cdr3_aa: CASRDTLSYEQYF

clone_size: -
j_call: TRBJ1-6
cdr3_length: 20
d_call: TRBD1
v_call: TRBV27
cdr3_nt: TGTGCCAGCAGTTACCGGGGACAGGGGACAATAGGCTCCTATAATTCACCCCTCCACTTT
cdr3_aa: CASSYRGQGTIGSYNSPLHF

clone_size: many
j_call: TRBJ1-2
cdr3_length: 14
d_call: TRBD1
v_call: TRBV2
cdr3_nt: TGTGCCAGCAGGCCTCTAGACAGGGTCTATGGCTACACCTTC
cdr3_aa: CASRPLDRVYGYTF

clone_size: few
j_call: TRBJ1-5
cdr3_length: 14
d_call: -
v_call: TRBV10-1
cdr3_nt: TGCGCCAGCCCAGATGCGCGTGCCAATCAGCCCCAGCATTTT
cdr3_aa: CASPDARANQPQHF

clone_size: medium-sized
j_call: TRBJ1-2
cdr3_length: 15
d_call: TRBD1
v_call: TRBV4-2
cdr3_nt: TGTGCCAGCAGCCACGGGACAGGACGGAGCTATGGCTACACCTTC
cdr3_aa: CASSHGTGRSYGYTF

clone_size: -
j_call: TRBJ1-2
cdr3_length: 12
d_call: -
v_call: TRBV5-8
cdr3_nt: TGTGCCAGCAGCTTTCCCCGGTCCGGCTACACCTTC
cdr3_aa: CASSFPRSGYTF

clone_size: medium-sized
j_call: TRBJ2-1
cdr3_length: 14
d_call: TRBD1
v_call: TRBV4-1
cdr3_nt: TGCGCCAGCACGGGGGGACAGGGGGGCAATGAGCAGTTCTTC
cdr3_aa: CASTGGQGGNEQFF

clone_size: -
j_call: TRBJ2-5
cdr3_length: 14
d_call: TRBD2
v_call: TRBV27
cdr3_nt: TGTGCCAGCAGGGGACTACAGTACCAAGAGACCCAGTACTTC
cdr3_aa: CASRGLQYQETQYF

clone_size: many
j_call: TRBJ1-1
cdr3_length: 15
d_call: -
v_call: TRBV5-4
cdr3_nt: TGTGCCAGCAGCCCGGGGGTAACTGGGAACACTGAAGCTTTCTTT
cdr3_aa: CASSPGVTGNTEAFF

clone_size: few
j_call: TRBJ2-5
cdr3_length: 15
d_call: -
v_call: TRBV2
cdr3_nt: TGTGCCAGCAGAGGGGGGGGGCCTGGAGGAGAGACCCAGTACTTC
cdr3_aa: CASRGGGPGGETQYF

clone_size: -
j_call: TRBJ1-4
cdr3_length: 15
d_call: TRBD1
v_call: TRBV30
cdr3_nt: TGTGCCTGGAGTCTGACCGGGACAGGACGTGAAAAACTGTTTTTT
cdr3_aa: CAWSLTGTGREKLFF

clone_size: few
j_call: TRBJ2-1
cdr3_length: 16
d_call: TRBD1
v_call: TRBV9
cdr3_nt: TGTGCCAGCAGCGTAGCCGAGGGGGCATCCTACAATGAGCAGTTCTTC
cdr3_aa: CASSVAEGASYNEQFF

clone_size: many
j_call: TRBJ1-1
cdr3_length: 17
d_call: -
v_call: TRBV9
cdr3_nt: TGTGCCAGCAGCGTAGACGCCCAGGTGGTAGTGGACACTGAAGCTTTCTTT
cdr3_aa: CASSVDAQVVVDTEAFF

clone_size: few
j_call: TRBJ1-2
cdr3_length: 14
d_call: -
v_call: TRBV6-6
cdr3_nt: TGTGCCAGCAGTTACGACGAATCCCTGCATGGCTACACCTTC
cdr3_aa: CASSYDESLHGYTF

clone_size: -
j_call: TRBJ1-2
cdr3_length: 14
d_call: TRBD1
v_call: TRBV11-1
cdr3_nt: TGTGCCAGCAGCAGTCAGACAGGGATGGTAGGCTACACCTTC
cdr3_aa: CASSSQTGMVGYTF

clone_size: -
j_call: TRBJ2-7
cdr3_length: 14
d_call: TRBD2
v_call: TRBV6-6
cdr3_nt: TGTGCCAGCAGTTACACTAGCGGGGGGGCCTTCCCCCTGTTC
cdr3_aa: CASSYTSGGAFPLF

clone_size: -
j_call: TRBJ2-7
cdr3_length: 13
d_call: -
v_call: TRBV9
cdr3_nt: TGTGCCAGCAGCGTGCAAGGGTTCGACGAGCAGTACTTC
cdr3_aa: CASSVQGFDEQYF

clone_size: -
j_call: TRBJ1-2
cdr3_length: 15
d_call: TRBD1
v_call: TRBV6-1
cdr3_nt: TGTGCCAGCAGTAACACACAGGGGAAGAACTATGGCTACACCTTC
cdr3_aa: CASSNTQGKNYGYTF

clone_size: few
j_call: TRBJ2-1
cdr3_length: 15
d_call: TRBD2
v_call: TRBV5-6
cdr3_nt: TGTGCCAGCAGCTTGGTAGCGGGGGCGGCCAATGAGCAGTTCTTC
cdr3_aa: CASSLVAGAANEQFF

clone_size: few
j_call: TRBJ1-2
cdr3_length: 14
d_call: -
v_call: TRBV28
cdr3_nt: TGTGCCAGCAGCACCACCGGGAATAACTATGGCTACACCTTC
cdr3_aa: CASSTTGNNYGYTF

clone_size: -
j_call: TRBJ1-6
cdr3_length: 16
d_call: -
v_call: TRBV4-2
cdr3_nt: TGTGCCAGCAGCCAAATGGCAAGCTCCTATAATTCACCCCTCCACTTT
cdr3_aa: CASSQMASSYNSPLHF

clone_size: -
j_call: TRBJ1-1
cdr3_length: 15
d_call: -
v_call: TRBV4-1
cdr3_nt: TGCGCCAGCAGCCAAACATACAGGGAAGACACTGAAGCTTTCTTT
cdr3_aa: CASSQTYREDTEAFF

clone_size: -
j_call: TRBJ2-3
cdr3_length: 13
d_call: TRBD2
v_call: TRBV27
cdr3_nt: TGTGCCAGCCAGCGGGGGCTTCTGGATACGCAGTATTTT
cdr3_aa: CASQRGLLDTQYF

clone_size: few
j_call: TRBJ1-2
cdr3_length: 13
d_call: -
v_call: TRBV27
cdr3_nt: TGTGCCAGCAGTTTATCTGCCACCTATGGCTACACCTTC
cdr3_aa: CASSLSATYGYTF

clone_size: medium-sized
j_call: TRBJ1-4
cdr3_length: 12
d_call: -
v_call: TRBV6-1
cdr3_nt: TGTGCCAGCAACAGGTTTCTGGAAAAACTGTTTTTT
cdr3_aa: CASNRFLEKLFF

clone_size: -
j_call: TRBJ2-5
cdr3_length: 14
d_call: -
v_call: TRBV6-1
cdr3_nt: TGTGCCAGCAGAAAACGGGACCAGGGAGAGACCCAGTACTTC
cdr3_aa: CASRKRDQGETQYF

clone_size: -
j_call: TRBJ2-2
cdr3_length: 14
d_call: -
v_call: TRBV6-1
cdr3_nt: TGTGCCAGCAGTGCGGGGGTCCAAACCGGGGAGCTGTTTTTT
cdr3_aa: CASSAGVQTGELFF

clone_size: -
j_call: TRBJ2-4
cdr3_length: 14
d_call: -
v_call: TRBV7-9
cdr3_nt: TGTGCCAGCAGCTTATTCATGGGTACGGACATTCAGTACTTC
cdr3_aa: CASSLFMGTDIQYF

clone_size: -
j_call: TRBJ1-4
cdr3_length: 18
d_call: -
v_call: TRBV11-2
cdr3_nt: TGTGCCAGCAGCCCCAGCCCGGTCAGTACAGGGCTGGGGGAAAAACTGTTTTTT
cdr3_aa: CASSPSPVSTGLGEKLFF

clone_size: once
j_call: TRBJ2-7
cdr3_length: 15
d_call: -
v_call: TRBV6-6
cdr3_nt: TGTGCCAGCAGTGACAGAGCCTCAAGCGAAGTAGGGCAGTACTTC
cdr3_aa: CASSDRASSEVGQYF

clone_size: -
j_call: TRBJ1-4
cdr3_length: 14
d_call: TRBD1
v_call: TRBV6-5
cdr3_nt: TGTGCCAGCAGCTACCAGGGGGCAAGTGAAAAACTGTTTTTT
cdr3_aa: CASSYQGASEKLFF

clone_size: -
j_call: TRBJ2-7
cdr3_length: 12
d_call: -
v_call: TRBV2
cdr3_nt: TGTGCCAGCTTCGCCAGGGCCTACGAGCAGTACTTC
cdr3_aa: CASFARAYEQYF

clone_size: many
j_call: TRBJ2-7
cdr3_length: 16
d_call: TRBD1
v_call: TRBV13
cdr3_nt: TGTGCCAGCAGAGAGTTAGGGACAGGGGGCATGGGGGAGCAGTACTTC
cdr3_aa: CASRELGTGGMGEQYF

clone_size: -
j_call: TRBJ1-3
cdr3_length: 12
d_call: -
v_call: TRBV14
cdr3_nt: TGTGCCAGCAGCCAACTGGGAAACACCATATATTTT
cdr3_aa: CASSQLGNTIYF

clone_size: -
j_call: TRBJ1-2
cdr3_length: 15
d_call: -
v_call: TRBV28
cdr3_nt: TGTGCCAGCAGTCCGACAGGACAGACTTACTATGGCTACACCTTC
cdr3_aa: CASSPTGQTYYGYTF

clone_size: few
j_call: TRBJ1-2
cdr3_length: 15
d_call: -
v_call: TRBV6-1
cdr3_nt: TGTGCCAGCACCTTGGGGGTTGGGGGAGGCTATGGCTACACCTTC
cdr3_aa: CASTLGVGGGYGYTF

clone_size: -
j_call: TRBJ2-3
cdr3_length: 16
d_call: TRBD2
v_call: TRBV11-2
cdr3_nt: TGTGCCAGCAGCTCGCAGACTAGCGGGGGAACAGATACGCAGTATTTT
cdr3_aa: CASSSQTSGGTDTQYF

clone_size: many
j_call: TRBJ2-7
cdr3_length: 12
d_call: -
v_call: TRBV2
cdr3_nt: TGTGCCAGCAGTAGGACACCCCACGAGCAGTACTTC
cdr3_aa: CASSRTPHEQYF

clone_size: -
j_call: TRBJ1-5
cdr3_length: 14
d_call: -
v_call: TRBV6-1
cdr3_nt: TGTGCCAGTTTGACGGACAGCCCTAATCAGCCCCAGCATTTT
cdr3_aa: CASLTDSPNQPQHF

clone_size: many
j_call: TRBJ1-1
cdr3_length: 14
d_call: -
v_call: TRBV2
cdr3_nt: TGTGCCATCCGCTCCGGGACCAAATTTACGAGAGCTTTCTTT
cdr3_aa: CAIRSGTKFTRAFF

clone_size: -
j_call: TRBJ2-5
cdr3_length: 11
d_call: -
v_call: TRBV19
cdr3_nt: TGTGCCAGTAGGACGCAAGAGACCCAGTACTTC
cdr3_aa: CASRTQETQYF

clone_size: medium-sized
j_call: TRBJ1-5
cdr3_length: 15
d_call: TRBD1
v_call: TRBV28
cdr3_nt: TGTGCCAGCAGTTCCGGGACAGGGGATGCTCAGCCCCAGCATTTT
cdr3_aa: CASSSGTGDAQPQHF